This T cell receptor beta chain comes out of a study of shared T cell receptors in the human thymus. Clones were sequenced by immunoSEQ multiplex PCR, and TCRdb holds only the in-frame ones, with some missing. The profile shows 700,000 or so clones, around 85% of them singletons. This CDR3 contains 17 residues. The V end lost 0 bases, the J end lost 0 bases, and 13 bases lay between the germline ends. CDR1 is LNHNV and CDR2 is YYDKDF in the germline V gene (reference sequence). This sample was shared with a second study, whose subject was human thymus T cells. That source notes: The study used thymus tissue resected during corrective heart surgery. V and J gene usage appeared biased in thymic and blood repertoires. Related work found strong thymic repertoire overlap between unrelated individuals.

The chain combines TRBV15 with TRBJ2-3; D is undetermined. The source of this sequence is a girl under two years old with a congenital heart defect. Sequencing input: thymocytes. The CDR3 region has the DNA TGTGCCACCAGCAGAGATCAGGAAGAGTCTAGCACAGATACGCAGTATTTT. Translating it yields CATSRDQEESSTDTQYF.